This T cell receptor beta chain was sequenced in a study of CD8 T cells in ankylosing spondylitis. Study-level findings and limits: Typical of ankylosing spondylitis blood, it appeared, was a TCR beta motif of about eight highly homologous variants. A number of the motif variants had already been described in reactive arthritis synovial fluid and blood.

The J segment lost 4 bases and the V segment lost 3 bases, leaving 6 bases of the junction unmatched. The CDR3 has 14 amino acids. Looked up from germline, CDR1 is SGHVS and CDR2 is FNYEAQ. This clonotype was seen ten or more times. Its antigen is not identified. As the method for making TCR beta libraries, quantitative 5'-RACE with molecular barcodes was used. TCRdb passed the 5' RACE reads through MiXCR, listing each CDR3 protein once. The sample has 250,000 to 400,000 distinct CDR3 sequences; more than 9% are singletons. Sequencing used blood, either unsorted or a sorted T cell fraction (not recorded which). This clonotype was obtained from a female donor with ankylosing spondylitis or in good health (not recorded which). The chain uses TRBV7-6 and TRBJ2-7; TRBD1 agrees at 7 bases. This CDR3 reads CASSLYRGSYEQYF. The CDR3 bases are TGTGCCAGCAGCTTGTACAGGGGATCATACGAGCAGTACTTC.